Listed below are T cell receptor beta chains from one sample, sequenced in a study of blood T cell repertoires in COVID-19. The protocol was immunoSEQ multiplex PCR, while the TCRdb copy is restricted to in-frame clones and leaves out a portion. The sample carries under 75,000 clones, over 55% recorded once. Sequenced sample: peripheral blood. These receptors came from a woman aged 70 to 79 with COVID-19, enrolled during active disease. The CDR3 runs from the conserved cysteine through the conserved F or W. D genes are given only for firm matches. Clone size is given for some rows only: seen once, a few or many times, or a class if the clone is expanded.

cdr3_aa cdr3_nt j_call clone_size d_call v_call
CASSLGTSGGKETQYF TGTGCCAGCAGCCTTGGGACTAGCGGGGGGAAAGAGACCCAGTACTTC TRBJ2-5 NA TRBD2 TRBV11-1
CASSQRQGQSYGYTF TGCGCCAGCAGCCAAAGACAGGGCCAGAGCTATGGCTACACCTTC TRBJ1-2 medium-sized TRBD1 TRBV4-3
CASSPGTGVSTDTQYF TGTGCCAGCAGCCCAGGGACAGGGGTATCCACAGATACGCAGTATTTT TRBJ2-3 NA TRBD1 TRBV7-8
CASSLDTGTYEQYF TGTGCCAGCAGCTTGGATACAGGGACCTACGAGCAGTACTTC TRBJ2-7 NA NA TRBV11-3
CSVEVSGGPQHF TGCAGCGTTGAAGTATCGGGAGGGCCCCAGCATTTT TRBJ1-5 NA NA TRBV29-1
CASSFSGSPLHF TGTGCCAGCAGCTTTTCAGGATCACCCCTCCACTTT TRBJ1-6 few NA TRBV5-5
CASSPREGLSEAFF TGTGCCAGCTCACCACGGGAGGGGTTGAGCGAAGCTTTCTTT TRBJ1-1 NA NA TRBV18
CASGSGTAGTDTQYF TGTGCTAGTGGTTCCGGGACTGCCGGCACAGATACGCAGTATTTT TRBJ2-3 NA NA TRBV12-5
CASSARGGGETQYF TGTGCCAGCAGCGCACGGGGGGGCGGCGAGACCCAGTACTTC TRBJ2-5 NA TRBD2 TRBV11-2
CASSLGDKVTYGYTF TGTGCCAGCAGCCTAGGGGACAAAGTAACCTATGGCTACACCTTC TRBJ1-2 NA NA TRBV5-6
CASSGAILAGVRNEQFF TGTGCCAGCAGTGGCGCCATTCTAGCGGGAGTCCGCAATGAGCAGTTCTTC TRBJ2-1 NA TRBD2 TRBV6-1
CASSPVRTDKTGELFF TGTGCCAGCAGCCCTGTGCGGACAGACAAAACCGGGGAGCTGTTTTTT TRBJ2-2 NA NA TRBV4-2
CASSAAFSGGYSPLHF TGTGCCAGCAGTGCCGCGTTCTCAGGGGGTTATTCACCCCTCCACTTT TRBJ1-6 once TRBD1 TRBV2
CASSPRQGANEKLFF TGTGCCAGTAGTCCCCGACAGGGGGCTAATGAAAAACTGTTTTTT TRBJ1-4 few TRBD1 TRBV19
CASEAGGPGELFF TGTGCCTCCGAGGCGGGGGGGCCCGGGGAGCTGTTTTTT TRBJ2-2 once TRBD2 TRBV2
CASSPMGGGGSGYTF TGTGCCAGCAGCCCCATGGGAGGGGGAGGTAGCGGCTACACCTTC TRBJ1-2 once NA TRBV3-1/TRBV3-2
CATSREYESDTQYF TGTGCCACCAGCAGAGAGTACGAGTCAGATACGCAGTATTTT TRBJ2-3 NA NA TRBV15
CASSYSWGTGYTF TGTGCCAGCAGTTACTCTTGGGGCACCGGCTACACCTTC TRBJ1-2 NA NA TRBV6-2/TRBV6-3
CASSLEGTSGRDTQYF TGTGCCAGCAGCTTAGAGGGGACTAGCGGGAGAGATACGCAGTATTTT TRBJ2-3 once TRBD2 TRBV11-3
CASSQAASGMNTGELFF TGTGCCAGCAGCCAAGCGGCTAGCGGGATGAACACCGGGGAGCTGTTTTTT TRBJ2-2 NA TRBD2 TRBV3-1/TRBV3-2
CASSLGGANYGYTF TGTGCCAGCAGCTTAGGGGGGGCTAACTATGGCTACACCTTC TRBJ1-2 once NA TRBV7-2
CASSLGSPNQPQHF TGTGCCAGCAGCTTAGGTAGCCCCAATCAGCCCCAGCATTTT TRBJ1-5 NA NA TRBV7-8
CASSLDRPSYNEQFF TGTGCCAGCTCACTAGACAGGCCTTCCTACAATGAGCAGTTCTTC TRBJ2-1 NA NA TRBV18
CATRGGLWNEQFF TGTGCCACTCGGGGGGGCCTGTGGAATGAGCAGTTCTTC TRBJ2-1 NA TRBD2 TRBV15
CASSSQNNEQFF TGTGCCAGCAGCTCACAGAACAATGAGCAGTTCTTC TRBJ2-1 NA NA TRBV7-9
CASSPPEGAAFF TGTGCCAGCTCACCACCGGAGGGGGCGGCTTTCTTT TRBJ1-1 few TRBD1 TRBV18
CASKGIEINEKLFF TGTGCCAGCAAGGGGATAGAGATTAATGAAAAACTGTTTTTT TRBJ1-4 NA NA TRBV2
CAISERTNSDTQYF TGTGCCATCAGTGAGAGGACTAATTCGGATACGCAGTATTTT TRBJ2-3 NA NA TRBV10-3
CASSSTSTGEQFF TGTGCCAGCAGCTCTACTAGCACGGGTGAGCAGTTCTTC TRBJ2-1 NA NA TRBV11-3
CASSLRTNYNEQFF TGTGCCAGCAGCTTGCGGACTAACTACAATGAGCAGTTCTTC TRBJ2-1 NA NA TRBV11-3
CASSKGTGDHYSNQPQHF TGTGCCAGTAGTAAAGGGACAGGGGACCATTATAGCAATCAGCCCCAGCATTTT TRBJ1-5 NA TRBD1 TRBV19
CASSVGTGSHLGYGYTF TGTGCCAGCAGTGTCGGGACAGGTTCCCATCTGGGGTATGGCTACACCTTC TRBJ1-2 NA TRBD1 TRBV25-1
CASSLWGQGAREQYF TGTGCCAGCAGTTTATGGGGACAGGGGGCCCGGGAGCAGTACTTC TRBJ2-7 NA TRBD1 TRBV28
CASRGGGNYGYTF TGTGCCAGCAGGGGCGGGGGGAACTATGGCTACACCTTC TRBJ1-2 NA NA TRBV7-8
CASSNGQGTGELFF TGTGCCAGTAGTAACGGACAGGGGACCGGGGAGCTGTTTTTT TRBJ2-2 many TRBD1 TRBV19
CAISEDRDGNTIYF TGTGCCATCAGTGAGGACAGGGACGGAAACACCATATATTTT TRBJ1-3 NA TRBD1 TRBV10-3
CASSLGTRGLAGTDTQYF TGTGCCAGCAGCTTAGGGACTCGCGGGCTAGCGGGCACAGATACGCAGTATTTT TRBJ2-3 NA TRBD2 TRBV7-2
CASSESGSRGGYTF TGCGCCAGCAGTGAGTCCGGATCAAGGGGTGGCTACACCTTC TRBJ1-2 NA NA TRBV10-2
CASSPTSSPGELFF TGTGCCAGCAGCCCGACTAGTTCCCCCGGGGAGCTGTTTTTT TRBJ2-2 NA NA TRBV3-1/TRBV3-2